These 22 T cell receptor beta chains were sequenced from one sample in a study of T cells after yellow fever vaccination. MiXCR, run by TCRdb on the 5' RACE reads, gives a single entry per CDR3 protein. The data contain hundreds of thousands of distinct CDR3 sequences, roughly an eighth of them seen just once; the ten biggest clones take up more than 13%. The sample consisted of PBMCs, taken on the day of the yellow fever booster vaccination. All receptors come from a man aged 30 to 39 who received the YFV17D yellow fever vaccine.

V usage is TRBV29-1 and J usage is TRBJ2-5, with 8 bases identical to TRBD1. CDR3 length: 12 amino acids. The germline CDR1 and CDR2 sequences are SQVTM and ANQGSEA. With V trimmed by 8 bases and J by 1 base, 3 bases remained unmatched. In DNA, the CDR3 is TGCAGCTTTACAGGGGGCCAAGAGACCCAGTACTTC. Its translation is CSFTGGQETQYF.

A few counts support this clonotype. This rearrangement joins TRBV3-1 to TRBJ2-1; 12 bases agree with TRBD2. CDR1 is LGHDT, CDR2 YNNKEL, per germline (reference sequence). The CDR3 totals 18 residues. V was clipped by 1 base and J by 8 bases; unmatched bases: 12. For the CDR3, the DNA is TGTGCCAGCAGCCAAGGCCCAGGTCTAGCGGGAGGGTGGGATGAGCAGTTCTTC. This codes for CASSQGPGLAGGWDEQFF.

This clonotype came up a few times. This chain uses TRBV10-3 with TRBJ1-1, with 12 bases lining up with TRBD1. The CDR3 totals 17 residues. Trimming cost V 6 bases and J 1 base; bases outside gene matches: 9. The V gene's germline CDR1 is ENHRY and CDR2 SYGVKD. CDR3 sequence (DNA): TGTGCCATCAGCCCGGGACAGGGGGCCAGAGGGAACACTGAAGCTTTCTTT. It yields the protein CAISPGQGARGNTEAFF.

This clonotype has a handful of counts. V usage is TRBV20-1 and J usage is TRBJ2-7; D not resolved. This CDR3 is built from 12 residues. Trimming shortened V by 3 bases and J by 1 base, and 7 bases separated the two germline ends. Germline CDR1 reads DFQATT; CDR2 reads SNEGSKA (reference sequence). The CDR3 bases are TGCAGTGCTAGGGTGGCTTCCTACGAGCAGTACTTC. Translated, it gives CSARVASYEQYF.

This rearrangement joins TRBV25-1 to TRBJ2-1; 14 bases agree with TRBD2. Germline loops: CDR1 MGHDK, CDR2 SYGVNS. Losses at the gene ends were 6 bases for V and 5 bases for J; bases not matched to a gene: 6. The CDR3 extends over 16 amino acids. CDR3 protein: CASRPAGLAGDNEQFF. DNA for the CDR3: TGTGCCAGCAGGCCCGCGGGACTAGCGGGAGACAATGAGCAGTTCTTC.

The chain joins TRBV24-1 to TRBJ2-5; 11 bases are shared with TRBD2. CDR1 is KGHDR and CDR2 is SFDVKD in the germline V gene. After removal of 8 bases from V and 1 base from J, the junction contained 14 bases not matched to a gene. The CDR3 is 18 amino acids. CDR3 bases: TGTGCCACCATGTATCGTACTAGCGGGAGTTGTGGCCAAGAGACCCAGTACTTC. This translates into CATMYRTSGSCGQETQYF.

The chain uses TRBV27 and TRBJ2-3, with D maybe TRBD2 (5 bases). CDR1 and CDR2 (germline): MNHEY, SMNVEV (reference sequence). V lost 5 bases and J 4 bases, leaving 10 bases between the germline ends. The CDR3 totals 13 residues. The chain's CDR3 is CASSRRTSDTQYF. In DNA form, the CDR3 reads TGTGCCAGCAGTAGGAGGACTTCAGATACGCAGTATTTT.

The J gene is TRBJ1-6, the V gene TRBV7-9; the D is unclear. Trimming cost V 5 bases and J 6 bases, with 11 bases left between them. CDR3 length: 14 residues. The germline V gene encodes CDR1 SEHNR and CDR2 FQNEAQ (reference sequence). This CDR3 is CASSPGSSNSPLHF. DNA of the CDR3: TGTGCCAGCAGCCCCGGGTCTAGTAATTCACCCCTCCACTTT.

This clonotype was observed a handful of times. Here the CDR3 reads CASSLLGDTSYEQYF. In DNA, the CDR3 is TGTGCCAGCAGCCTACTGGGCGACACCTCCTACGAGCAGTACTTC. The chain combines TRBV5-5 with TRBJ2-7; no clear D gene. The CDR3 runs to 15 residues. Between the trimmed V and J ends, which lost 4 bases and 0 bases, there was a span of 14 bases. Per the germline V gene, CDR1 is SGHKS and CDR2 is YYEKEE (reference sequence).

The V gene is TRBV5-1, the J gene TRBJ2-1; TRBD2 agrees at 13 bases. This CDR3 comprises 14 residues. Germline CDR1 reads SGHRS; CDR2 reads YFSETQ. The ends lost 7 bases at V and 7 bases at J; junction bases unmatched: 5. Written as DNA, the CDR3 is TGCGCCAGCGCCGGGACTAGCGGGATTAATGAGCAGTTCTTC. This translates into CASAGTSGINEQFF. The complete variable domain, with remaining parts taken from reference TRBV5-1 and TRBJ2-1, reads KAGVTQTPRYLIKTRGQQVTLSCSPISGHRSVSWYQQTPGQGLQFLFEYFSETQRNKGNFPGRFSGRQFSNSRSEMNVSTLELGDSALYLCASAGTSGINEQFFGPGTRLTVL.

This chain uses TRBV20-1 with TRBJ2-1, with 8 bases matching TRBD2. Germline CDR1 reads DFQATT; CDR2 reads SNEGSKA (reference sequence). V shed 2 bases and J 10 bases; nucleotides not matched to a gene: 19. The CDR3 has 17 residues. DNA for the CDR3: TGCAGTGCTAGAAATGGTACTAGCGGAAGCCCCCTTTGGGAGCAGTTCTTC. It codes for CSARNGTSGSPLWEQFF.

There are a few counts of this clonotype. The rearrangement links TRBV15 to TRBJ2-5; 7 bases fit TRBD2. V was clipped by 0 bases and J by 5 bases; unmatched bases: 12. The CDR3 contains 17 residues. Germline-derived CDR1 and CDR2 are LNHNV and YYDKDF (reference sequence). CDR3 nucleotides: TGTGCCACCAGCAGAGACTCACCGCGGGAGTATTACGAGACCCAGTACTTC. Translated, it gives CATSRDSPREYYETQYF.

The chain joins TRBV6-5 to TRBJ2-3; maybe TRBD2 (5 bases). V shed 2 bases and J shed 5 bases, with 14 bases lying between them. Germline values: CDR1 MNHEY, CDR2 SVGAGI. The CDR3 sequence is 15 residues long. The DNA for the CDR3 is TGTGCCAGCAGTTACCCGGGCGAGGGTGGAGATACGCAGTATTTT. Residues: CASSYPGEGGDTQYF.

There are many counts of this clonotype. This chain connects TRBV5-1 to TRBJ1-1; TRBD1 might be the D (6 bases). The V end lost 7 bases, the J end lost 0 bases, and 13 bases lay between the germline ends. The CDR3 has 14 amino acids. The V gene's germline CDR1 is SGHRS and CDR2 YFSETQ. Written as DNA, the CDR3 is TGCGCCAGCTGCCTAGGGGGGGTGAACACTGAAGCTTTCTTT. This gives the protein CASCLGGVNTEAFF.

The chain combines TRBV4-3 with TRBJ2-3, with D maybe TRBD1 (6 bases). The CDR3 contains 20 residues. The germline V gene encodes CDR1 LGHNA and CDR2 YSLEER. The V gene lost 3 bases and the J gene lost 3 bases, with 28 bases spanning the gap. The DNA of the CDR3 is TGCGCCAGCAGCCACTCGCACATTGGGGGCCCCTCGGCACGGACAGATACGCAGTATTTT. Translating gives CASSHSHIGGPSARTDTQYF.

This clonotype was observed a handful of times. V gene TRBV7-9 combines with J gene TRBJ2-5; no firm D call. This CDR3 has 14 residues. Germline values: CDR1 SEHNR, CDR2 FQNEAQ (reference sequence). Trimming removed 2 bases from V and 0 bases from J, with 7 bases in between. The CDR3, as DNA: TGTGCCAGCAGCTTATGGTCAGACCAAGAGACCCAGTACTTC. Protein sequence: CASSLWSDQETQYF.

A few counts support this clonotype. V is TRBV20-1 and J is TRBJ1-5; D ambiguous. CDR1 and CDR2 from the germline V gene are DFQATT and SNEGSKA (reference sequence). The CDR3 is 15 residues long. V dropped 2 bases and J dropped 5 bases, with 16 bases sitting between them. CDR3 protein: CSARISSQAYQPQHF. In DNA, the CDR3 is TGCAGTGCTAGAATCTCCAGTCAGGCATATCAGCCCCAGCATTTT.

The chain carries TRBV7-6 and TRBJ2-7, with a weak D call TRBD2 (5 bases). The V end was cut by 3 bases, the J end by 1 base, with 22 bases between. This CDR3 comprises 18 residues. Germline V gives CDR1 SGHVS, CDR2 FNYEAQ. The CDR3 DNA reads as TGTGCCAGCAGCTTCAGGCCCGGGGAAGAGCATCTATCCTACGAGCAGTACTTC. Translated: CASSFRPGEEHLSYEQYF.

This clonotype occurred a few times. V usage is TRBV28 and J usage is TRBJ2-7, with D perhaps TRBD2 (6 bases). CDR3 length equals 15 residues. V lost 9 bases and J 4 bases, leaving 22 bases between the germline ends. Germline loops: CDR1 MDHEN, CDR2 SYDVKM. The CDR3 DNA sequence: TGTGCCAGTTCCAGCGGGTCCCGCGGTAGGTACGAGCAGTACTTC. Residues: CASSSGSRGRYEQYF.

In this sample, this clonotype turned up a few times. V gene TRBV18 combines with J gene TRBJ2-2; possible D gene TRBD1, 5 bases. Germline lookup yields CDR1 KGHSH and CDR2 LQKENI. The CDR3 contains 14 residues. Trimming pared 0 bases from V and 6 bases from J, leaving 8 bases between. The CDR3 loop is CASSPPRGSGELFF. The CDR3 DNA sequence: TGTGCCAGCTCACCACCTAGGGGTTCCGGGGAGCTGTTTTTT. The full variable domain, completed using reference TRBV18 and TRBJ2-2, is NAGVMQNPRHLVRRRGQEARLRCSPMKGHSHVYWYRQLPEEGLKFMVYLQKENIIDESGMPKERFSAEFPKEGPSILRIQQVVRGDSAAYFCASSPPRGSGELFFGEGSRLTVL.

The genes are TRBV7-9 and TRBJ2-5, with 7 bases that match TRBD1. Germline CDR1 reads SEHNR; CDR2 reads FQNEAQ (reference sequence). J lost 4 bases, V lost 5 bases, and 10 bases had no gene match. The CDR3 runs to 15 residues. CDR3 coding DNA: TGTGCCAGCAGCACTACAGGGGTTAGGGGAGAGACCCAGTACTTC. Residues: CASSTTGVRGETQYF.

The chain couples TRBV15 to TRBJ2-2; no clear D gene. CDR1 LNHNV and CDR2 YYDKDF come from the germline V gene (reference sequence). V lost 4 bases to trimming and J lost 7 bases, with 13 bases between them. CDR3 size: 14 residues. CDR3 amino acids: CATSTFPRDGELFF. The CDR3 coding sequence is TGTGCCACCAGCACCTTCCCAAGGGACGGGGAGCTGTTTTTT. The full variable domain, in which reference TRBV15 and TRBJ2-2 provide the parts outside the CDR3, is DAMVIQNPRYQVTQFGKPVTLSCSQTLNHNVMYWYQQKSSQAPKLLFHYYDKDFNNEADTPDNFQSRRPNTSFCFLDIRSPGLGDTAMYLCATSTFPRDGELFFGEGSRLTVL.